This T cell receptor beta chain originates from a study of T cell responses to AZD1222 COVID-19 vaccine. Some clones are missing from TCRdb's copy, which holds only in-frame ones; the method was immunoSEQ multiplex PCR. The data hold 100,000 or so clones, with roughly nine tenths observed a single time. On this clone itself: Its target is unknown.

Study conclusions and caveats: Females outnumbered males among donors, who were mostly white British; clonal diversity was possibly underestimated.

The ends were cut back, 7 bases at V and 12 bases at J, with 12 bases in the middle. This CDR3 region has 10 residues. Germline V gene data show CDR1 as SNHLY and CDR2 as FYNNEI. The receptor was derived from an adult in good health. The gene calls are TRBV2 and TRBJ1-1, with D hard to call. The sample here was peripheral blood, taken on day 0 of AZD1222 vaccination. CDR3 protein: CASTALRTFF. CDR3 sequence (DNA): TGTGCCAGCACGGCCCTGAGGACTTTCTTT.